The next 19 T cell receptor beta chains were all read from a single sample in a study of cytomegalovirus exposure and HLA in healthy donors. With 60 Vbeta and 13 Jbeta primers, the PCR was carried out. Clones were sequenced by immunoSEQ multiplex PCR, and TCRdb holds only the in-frame ones, with some missing. The data show about 42,000 clones, and the top ten clones hold 1% to 1.5%. The material sequenced was PBMCs. All receptors derive from a man aged 25 to 45 in good health and CMV-seronegative.

This chain links TRBV5-6 with TRBJ1-6, with 7 bases that match TRBD1. Germline V gives CDR1 SGHDT, CDR2 YYEEEE. This CDR3 contains 14 residues. The ends lost 2 bases at V and 7 bases at J; junction bases unmatched: 3. CDR3 in DNA: TGTGCCAGCAGCTTTCAACAGGGGAATTCACCCCTCCACTTT. Amino acid sequence: CASSFQQGNSPLHF.

V is TRBV14 and J is TRBJ2-1, with D perhaps TRBD1 (6 bases). Germline V gene data show CDR1 as SGHDN and CDR2 as FVKESK. The CDR3 spans 16 residues. V lost 4 bases and J 2 bases, leaving 15 bases between the germline ends. CDR3: CASSPQGRTAYNEQFF. The CDR3 DNA follows: TGTGCCAGCAGCCCCCAAGGCAGGACAGCCTACAATGAGCAGTTCTTC.

The chain is built from TRBV19 and TRBJ2-5, with D perhaps matching TRBD1 (6 bases). This CDR3 is 14 amino acids long. Trimming removed 2 bases at V and 5 bases at J, with 12 bases between. Germline V CDR1 and CDR2: LNHDA, SQIVND (reference sequence). The CDR3 reads CASSISWGRETQYF. The CDR3 coding sequence is TGTGCCAGTAGTATATCATGGGGGCGGGAGACCCAGTACTTC.

The CDR3 sequence: CASSPETGANTEAFF. CDR3 in DNA: TGTGCCAGCAGTCCCGAGACAGGGGCGAACACTGAAGCTTTCTTT. This rearrangement joins TRBV6-5 to TRBJ1-1, with 8 bases matching TRBD1. Trimming removed 5 bases from V and 1 base from J; junction bases left unmatched: 6. The CDR3 is 15 amino acids. Germline V lookup: CDR1 MNHEY, CDR2 SVGAGI.

This chain connects TRBV7-2 to TRBJ2-7; 10 bases agree with TRBD2. CDR1 is SGHTA and CDR2 is FQGNSA in the germline V gene. V was clipped by 8 bases and J by 3 bases; unmatched bases: 13. CDR3 size: 16 residues. CDR3: CASADGPSGSSYEQYF. For the CDR3, the DNA is TGTGCCAGCGCTGACGGACCTAGCGGGAGTAGCTACGAGCAGTACTTC.

This chain connects TRBV30 to TRBJ1-1, with D maybe TRBD1 (5 bases). This CDR3 contains 14 residues. V lost 3 bases to trimming and J lost 6 bases, with 17 bases between them. Germline V gene data show CDR1 as GTSNPN and CDR2 as SVGIG (reference sequence). CDR3 region: CAWRVKGGVAEAFF. As DNA, the CDR3 is TGTGCCTGGAGGGTTAAGGGAGGGGTCGCTGAAGCTTTCTTT.

CDR3 amino acids: CASSSARESGEQYF. The DNA of the CDR3 is TGTGCCAGCTCATCGGCGCGGGAGTCGGGAGAGCAGTACTTC. The chain links TRBV18 to TRBJ2-7, with 7 bases lining up with TRBD2. The CDR3 consists of 14 residues. Germline CDR1 is KGHSH and CDR2 is LQKENI. Trimming at V came to 5 bases and at J to 7 bases, leaving 11 bases not matched to a gene.

This chain uses TRBV30 with TRBJ1-3; maybe TRBD1 (6 bases). The germline V gene encodes CDR1 GTSNPN and CDR2 SVGIG (reference sequence). The CDR3 loop spans 14 amino acids. The V and J ends lost 1 base and 4 bases respectively, with 11 bases between them. The CDR3 here is CAWSGGTFGNTIYF. In DNA, the CDR3 is TGTGCCTGGAGTGGGGGGACATTCGGAAACACCATATATTTT.

The chain links TRBV18 to TRBJ2-1; perhaps TRBD1 as D (5 bases). This CDR3 region has 14 residues. From germline, CDR1 is KGHSH and CDR2 LQKENI. V was pared by 0 bases and J by 5 bases, with 8 bases between. The CDR3 protein is CASSPPLGDNEQFF. CDR3 DNA: TGTGCCAGCTCACCACCTCTAGGGGACAATGAGCAGTTCTTC.

The chain couples TRBV9 to TRBJ1-1; D gene ambiguous. Germline CDR1 reads SGDLS; CDR2 reads YYNGEE. The V and J ends lost 4 bases and 6 bases respectively, with 13 bases between them. The CDR3 runs to 13 residues. The CDR3 sequence: CASSPWPSPEAFF. The CDR3 DNA follows: TGTGCCAGCAGCCCCTGGCCATCTCCTGAAGCTTTCTTT.

The rearrangement uses TRBV29-1 and TRBJ2-7, with TRBD2 identical over 15 bases. V shed 6 bases, J shed 4 bases, and the junction held 10 bases outside the gene matches. The germline gives CDR1 SQVTM, CDR2 ANQGSEA. The CDR3 spans 16 residues. The CDR3 nucleotides are TGCAGCGTGCCGGGACTAGCGGGAGGCCACCAATACGAGCAGTACTTC. The encoded protein is CSVPGLAGGHQYEQYF.

This chain uses TRBV9 with TRBJ2-3; D unclear. The V gene lost 1 base and the J gene lost 6 bases, with 6 bases spanning the gap. Germline-derived CDR1 and CDR2 are SGDLS and YYNGEE. CDR3 length: 12 amino acids. The CDR3 nucleotides read TGTGCCAGCAGCGTAACGGGTGATACGCAGTATTTT. Residues: CASSVTGDTQYF. Using reference TRBV9 and TRBJ2-3 for the parts outside the CDR3, the full variable domain is DSGVTQTPKHLITATGQRVTLRCSPRSGDLSVYWYQQSLDQGLQFLIQYYNGEERAKGNILERFSAQQFPDLHSELNLSSLELGDSALYFCASSVTGDTQYFGPGTRLTVL.

V usage is TRBV7-2 and J usage is TRBJ2-5; TRBD2 matches at 8 bases. This CDR3 spans 16 amino acids. After removal of 2 bases from V and 4 bases from J, the junction contained 9 bases not matched to a gene. Germline CDR1 reads SGHTA; CDR2 reads FQGNSA. As DNA, the CDR3 is TGTGCCAGCAGCTTATCCGGGGGGGGAGGGCGAGAGACCCAGTACTTC. Its translation: CASSLSGGGGRETQYF.

J is TRBJ2-2 and V is TRBV19; tentatively, D is TRBD2 (5 bases). Germline V CDR1 and CDR2: LNHDA, SQIVND (reference sequence). V was trimmed by 2 bases and J by 3 bases, leaving 7 bases between them. This CDR3 region has 14 residues. CDR3 DNA sequence: TGTGCCAGTAGTATATCCGGGGACACCGGGGAGCTGTTTTTT. Residues: CASSISGDTGELFF.

The V call is TRBV19, the J call TRBJ1-1; a weak D match, TRBD1 (5 bases). V was shortened by 1 base and J by 11 bases, with 17 bases between the two germline ends. Germline CDR1 and CDR2: LNHDA and SQIVND (reference sequence). This CDR3 has 14 residues. The CDR3 region has the DNA TGTGCCAGTAGTATAGTGGACAAGGGCGGCCGGGCTTTCTTT. This sequence encodes CASSIVDKGGRAFF.

Note on this clone: Other DNA variants within this sample encode the same CDR3. The chain uses TRBV5-1 and TRBJ2-7; 9 nucleotides line up with TRBD1. The germline V gene has CDR1 SGHRS and CDR2 YFSETQ. The CDR3 is 14 residues long. Trimming cost V 3 bases and J 1 base; bases outside gene matches: 2. The CDR3 DNA reads as TGCGCCAGCAGCTCGACAGGGGGGTCCTACGAGCAGTACTTC. Translated, it gives CASSSTGGSYEQYF.

V usage is TRBV6-1 and J usage is TRBJ2-7; D is possibly TRBD1 (6 bases). V gave up 9 bases and J gave up 3 bases, with 9 bases separating them. In germline, CDR1 is MNHNS, CDR2 SASEGT. The CDR3 is made up of 11 amino acids. The CDR3 here is CARRGYYEQYF. Here the CDR3 DNA reads TGTGCCAGAAGGGGGTACTACGAGCAGTACTTC.

J is TRBJ2-7 and V is TRBV30; 9 bases match TRBD1. Germline-derived CDR1 and CDR2 are GTSNPN and SVGIG (reference sequence). The V segment lost 5 bases and the J segment 3 bases; nucleotides outside the gene matches: 2. CDR3 length equals 12 residues. The CDR3 DNA reads TGTGCCTGGGCGGACAGGGGCTACGAGCAGTACTTC. This sequence encodes CAWADRGYEQYF.

J is TRBJ1-1 and V is TRBV29-1; no clear D gene. CDR3 size: 13 residues. Trimming removed 1 base from V and 0 bases from J, with 6 bases in between. Germline CDR1 is SQVTM and CDR2 is ANQGSEA. Here the CDR3 DNA reads TGCAGCGTTGAAGGGCGGATGAACACTGAAGCTTTCTTT. It yields the protein CSVEGRMNTEAFF. The full variable domain, with the rest looked up from reference TRBV29-1 and TRBJ1-1, is SAVISQKPSRDICQRGTSLTIQCQVDSQVTMMFWYRQQPGQSLTLIATANQGSEATYESGFVIDKFPISRPNLTFSTLTVSNMSPEDSSIYLCSVEGRMNTEAFFGQGTRLTVV.